These 25 T cell receptor beta chains originate from one sample sequenced in a study of blood T cell repertoires in COVID-19. This table comes from immunoSEQ multiplex PCR, and its TCRdb copy is limited to in-frame clones, with some not included. The sample has about 55,000 clones, 85% to 90% seen once. Sequenced material: peripheral blood. All receptors come from a man between 60 and 75 years old with active COVID-19.

This clone has only one observation. CDR3 sequence: CASSQGRTGRTDTQYF. The CDR3 DNA is TGTGCCAGCAGCCAAGGGCGGACAGGGAGGACAGATACGCAGTATTTT. The V gene is TRBV3-1 (or the pseudogene TRBV3-2), the J gene TRBJ2-3; 8 nucleotides align to TRBD1. Unmatched junction bases numbered 6, after V lost 1 base and J lost 3 bases. The CDR3 is made up of 16 amino acids. Germline loops: CDR1 LGHDT, CDR2 YNNKEL (reference sequence).

This clone has only a few counts. The chain carries TRBV4-2 and TRBJ2-1; 9 bases align to TRBD2. The CDR3 consists of 17 residues. The V gene end was trimmed by 0 bases and the J gene end by 2 bases; junction bases not matched to a gene: 5. Germline CDR1 LGHNA, CDR2 YNFKEQ. The CDR3 sequence: CASSQDLVAGAYNEQFF. CDR3 DNA sequence: TGTGCCAGCAGCCAAGATTTAGTAGCGGGAGCCTACAATGAGCAGTTCTTC.

The sample holds a few counts of this clone. CDR3 coding DNA: TGTGCCAGCTCACAGACAGGGTACGAGCAGTACTTC. Translated: CASSQTGYEQYF. The chain recombines TRBV18 with TRBJ2-7; 7 bases line up with TRBD1. With V trimmed by 4 bases and J by 4 bases, 1 base remained unmatched. The CDR3 totals 12 residues. From germline, CDR1 is KGHSH and CDR2 LQKENI.

The CDR3 DNA sequence: TGCGCCAGCAGCCAAGGGACTAGCGGGAACTACGAGCAGTACTTC. Translated, it gives CASSQGTSGNYEQYF. This chain links TRBV4-1 with TRBJ2-7; 12 bases map to TRBD2. The CDR3 length is 15 residues. CDR1 MGHRA and CDR2 YSYEKL come from the germline V gene. With 1 base clipped from V and 3 bases from J, the junction kept 1 base outside the gene matches.

The chain uses TRBV15 and TRBJ1-1; tentatively, D is TRBD1 (5 bases). The CDR3 consists of 16 residues. V was pared by 0 bases and J by 1 base, with 12 bases between. Germline CDR1 LNHNV, CDR2 YYDKDF (reference sequence). CDR3 DNA sequence: TGTGCCACCAGCAGAGATTCTGGGGGGTGGAACACTGAAGCTTTCTTT. Residues: CATSRDSGGWNTEAFF.

The chain links TRBV11-2 to TRBJ2-3; tentative D call: TRBD2 (5 bases). V lost 3 bases to trimming and J lost 3 bases, with 7 bases between them. Germline V lookup: CDR1 SGHAT, CDR2 FQNNGV. The CDR3 length is 13 residues. CDR3 sequence (DNA): TGTGCCAGCAGCTTCCCGGGGACAGATACGCAGTATTTT. Its protein is CASSFPGTDTQYF.

J is TRBJ2-5 and V is TRBV30; possibly TRBD2 for D (5 bases). Germline V gene sequence: CDR1 GTSNPN, CDR2 SVGIG (reference sequence). The germline V and J ends were trimmed by 0 bases and 0 bases, with 11 bases remaining between them. This CDR3 contains 15 residues. CDR3 loop: CAWSVFLSDQETQYF. The CDR3 nucleotides are TGTGCCTGGAGTGTATTCCTTAGCGACCAAGAGACCCAGTACTTC.

The chain couples TRBV11-2 to TRBJ2-3, with 9 bases aligning to TRBD2. Trimming took 1 base from V and 9 from J; bases not matched to a gene: 8. There are 15 residues in the CDR3. Germline V gene data show CDR1 as SGHAT and CDR2 as FQNNGV. CDR3 in amino acids: CASSLGGTSSGTQYF. The CDR3 coding sequence is TGTGCCAGCAGCTTAGGGGGGACTAGCTCAGGAACGCAGTATTTT.

The CDR3 DNA reads TGTGCCAGCACCGATGGGACAGGGCAAGAGACCCAGTACTTC. Residues: CASTDGTGQETQYF. This chain uses TRBV2 with TRBJ2-5; TRBD1 matches 9 bases. CDR3 length equals 14 residues. Trimming cost V 7 bases and J 2 bases; bases outside gene matches: 5. In germline, CDR1 is SNHLY, CDR2 FYNNEI.

V and J are TRBV5-4 and TRBJ2-3, with D possibly TRBD2 on 6 matching bases. The CDR3 covers 15 residues. Between the trimmed V and J ends, which lost 3 bases and 2 bases, there was a span of 13 bases. Germline V gene sequence: CDR1 SGHNT, CDR2 YYREEE (reference sequence). The CDR3 nucleotides are TGTGCCAGCAGCTCGGGGGACGCAGCCACAGATACGCAGTATTTT. Translation gives CASSSGDAATDTQYF.

The chain has TRBV7-6 and TRBJ1-3; D remains ambiguous. V was pared by 1 base and J by 0 bases, with 10 bases between. The CDR3 is made up of 16 amino acids. CDR1 SGHVS and CDR2 FNYEAQ come from the germline V gene. CDR3 nucleotide sequence: TGTGCCAGCAGCTTAGGGACTTCCAGCTCTGGAAACACCATATATTTT. It specifies CASSLGTSSSGNTIYF. The full variable domain, rest sourced from reference TRBV7-6 and TRBJ1-3, is GAGVSQSPRYKVTKRGQDVALRCDPISGHVSLYWYRQALGQGPEFLTYFNYEAQQDKSGLPNDRFSAERPEGSISTLTIQRTEQRDSAMYRCASSLGTSSSGNTIYFGEGSWLTVV.

This chain joins TRBV6-6 and TRBJ1-2; D gene uncertain. V gave up 2 bases and J gave up 4 bases, with 11 bases separating them. Looked up from germline, CDR1 is MNHNY and CDR2 is SVGAGI (reference sequence). The CDR3 extends over 14 amino acids. The DNA for the CDR3 is TGTGCCAGCAGTTACCTCGGAGGCGGCTATGGCTACACCTTC. Translated: CASSYLGGGYGYTF.

The genes are TRBV6-2 or TRBV6-3 and TRBJ2-5; 10 nucleotides agree with TRBD2. The CDR3 covers 15 residues. Germline V lookup: CDR1 MNHEY, CDR2 SVGEGT. Losses at the gene ends were 4 bases for V and 6 bases for J; bases not matched to a gene: 8. DNA of the CDR3: TGTGCCAGCAGTTGGACTAGCGGATACGGGCAGACCCAGTACTTC. Its protein product is CASSWTSGYGQTQYF.

The chain carries TRBV24-1 and TRBJ2-5; tentative D call: TRBD1 (6 bases). The CDR3 extends over 14 amino acids. V lost 5 bases, J lost 0 bases, and 9 bases lay in between. CDR1 and CDR2 (germline): KGHDR, SFDVKD. The CDR3 nucleotides are TGTGCCACCAGTGCTGGGACAAACCAAGAGACCCAGTACTTC. Translating gives CATSAGTNQETQYF.

The table lists this clone with a count of one. V is TRBV4-1 and J is TRBJ2-7; 8 bases agree with TRBD2. Germline V gives CDR1 MGHRA, CDR2 YSYEKL. Losses at the gene ends were 1 base for V and 0 bases for J; bases not matched to a gene: 23. CDR3 size: 22 residues. The CDR3 here is CASSQVPLVGLAGTSSSYEQYF. CDR3 nucleotides: TGCGCCAGCAGCCAAGTCCCCCTTGTAGGGCTAGCGGGTACGTCCTCCTCCTACGAGCAGTACTTC.

This chain links TRBV5-1 with TRBJ2-3; no clear D gene. The CDR3 is made up of 15 amino acids. Trimming removed 0 bases at V and 1 base at J, with 9 bases between. Germline CDR1 and CDR2: SGHRS and YFSETQ. In DNA form, the CDR3 reads TGCGCCAGCAGCTTGGACAGAATTCGCACAGATACGCAGTATTTT. It yields the protein CASSLDRIRTDTQYF.

This clone has just a few counts. CDR3 nucleotide sequence: TGCGCCAGCAGTGACAACTCCTACGAGCAGTACTTC. Protein product: CASSDNSYEQYF. The rearrangement links TRBV10-1 to TRBJ2-7; no clear D gene. Germline lookup yields CDR1 WNHNN and CDR2 SYGVQD (reference sequence). CDR3 length: 12 residues. V gave up 3 bases and J gave up 0 bases, with 3 bases separating them.

V and J are TRBV5-1 and TRBJ2-2; D not certain. Germline lookup yields CDR1 SGHRS and CDR2 YFSETQ. CDR3 size: 15 residues. Trimming left V 0 bases short and J 5 bases short, with 11 bases between. CDR3 loop: CASSLEQAWTGELFF. The CDR3 DNA is TGCGCCAGCAGCTTGGAGCAGGCGTGGACCGGGGAGCTGTTTTTT. The complete variable domain, with remaining parts taken from reference TRBV5-1 and TRBJ2-2, reads KAGVTQTPRYLIKTRGQQVTLSCSPISGHRSVSWYQQTPGQGLQFLFEYFSETQRNKGNFPGRFSGRQFSNSRSEMNVSTLELGDSALYLCASSLEQAWTGELFFGEGSRLTVL.

This clone was observed once. This chain connects TRBV7-3 to TRBJ2-7; 11 nucleotides line up with TRBD2. The CDR3 spans 19 residues. Losses at the gene ends were 1 base for V and 7 bases for J; bases not matched to a gene: 18. Germline lookup yields CDR1 SGHTA and CDR2 FQGTGA. This CDR3 reads CASSLRGPSGTSGNLEQYF. In DNA form, the CDR3 reads TGTGCCAGCAGCTTAAGGGGACCGAGCGGGACTAGCGGCAATCTTGAGCAGTACTTC.

The rearrangement uses TRBV4-1 and TRBJ2-2, with TRBD2 matching over 13 bases. The CDR3 length is 20 residues. Germline V gene data show CDR1 as MGHRA and CDR2 as YSYEKL. Trimming at V came to 4 bases and at J to 2 bases, leaving 13 bases not matched to a gene. This CDR3 reads CASSLLPGLAGVKNTGELFF. The CDR3 DNA follows: TGCGCCAGCAGCCTCCTCCCCGGACTAGCGGGGGTCAAAAACACCGGGGAGCTGTTTTTT.

The V call is TRBV6-5, the J call TRBJ1-6; 7 bases align to TRBD1. Germline values: CDR1 MNHEY, CDR2 SVGAGI. Unmatched junction bases numbered 3, after V lost 3 bases and J lost 4 bases. The CDR3 contains 15 residues. The CDR3 DNA sequence: TGTGCCAGCAGTTATTTGGGACAGTATAATTCACCCCTCCACTTT. It translates to CASSYLGQYNSPLHF.

This chain joins TRBV2 and TRBJ2-7; no firm D call. Trimming stripped 8 bases from V and 0 bases from J, with 14 bases between. The CDR3 length is 14 residues. Germline loops: CDR1 SNHLY, CDR2 FYNNEI. The CDR3 loop reads CASWPSAFSYEQYF. In nucleotides, the CDR3 is TGTGCCAGCTGGCCCAGCGCCTTCTCCTACGAGCAGTACTTC.

The chain combines TRBV2 with TRBJ2-1; D is possibly TRBD1 (5 bases). Germline V lookup: CDR1 SNHLY, CDR2 FYNNEI. This CDR3 region has 16 residues. V was cut by 4 bases and J by 4 bases, with 17 bases left in between. CDR3 DNA: TGTGCCAGCAGTGGGCCCAGGGAAGGACCATACAATGAGCAGTTCTTC. Translating it yields CASSGPREGPYNEQFF.

The V call is TRBV7-3, the J call TRBJ2-1, with TRBD2 matching over 7 bases. With 1 base clipped from V and 4 bases from J, the junction kept 7 bases outside the gene matches. Germline loops: CDR1 SGHTA, CDR2 FQGTGA. This CDR3 has 16 amino acids. CDR3 amino acids: CASSLIVTSSYNEQFF. CDR3 in DNA: TGTGCCAGCAGCTTAATAGTGACTAGCAGTTACAATGAGCAGTTCTTC.

V usage is TRBV6-4 and J usage is TRBJ2-7; 8 bases match TRBD2. The CDR3 sequence is 16 residues long. V gave up 6 bases and J gave up 2 bases; unmatched junction bases: 12. Germline V gene sequence: CDR1 MRHNA, CDR2 SNTAGT. CDR3 amino acids: CASSLLPGLEAYEQYF. The CDR3 DNA is TGTGCCAGCAGCTTACTACCGGGACTAGAGGCCTACGAGCAGTACTTC.